These T cell receptor beta chains were read from a single sample in a study of spatial heterogeneity in lung cancer. TCRdb independently ran MiXCR on the 5' RACE reads; one entry per CDR3 protein. The sample lists 30,000 to 40,000 distinct CDR3 sequences, around 5.2% seen once, with just over 25% in the top ten. The source was PBMCs, collected at surgery. The source is a female donor with early-stage non-small cell lung cancer. The CDR3 runs from the conserved cysteine through the conserved F or W. The D gene is left open where the match is weak. Rows may omit the clone size; those that give it use once, few, many or a size class.

DNA,CDR3,V,D,size,J
TGTGCCAGCAGCTTTGGGACAGGGGAGACCGAGACCCAGTACTTC,CASSFGTGETETQYF,TRBV7-9,TRBD1,few,TRBJ2-5
TGTGCCAGCAGACTAAGCGGGGGGGCCGGGGATACGCAGTATTTT,CASRLSGGAGDTQYF,TRBV12-3/TRBV12-4,TRBD2,few,TRBJ2-3
TGTGCCAGCAGTTACTCCCCCGGGCAGTTTAACGGGGAGCTGTTTTTT,CASSYSPGQFNGELFF,TRBV6-5,NA,NA,TRBJ2-2
TGCAGTGCTAGCGGCGGGGGGACCGCCTACGAGCAGTACTTC,CSASGGGTAYEQYF,TRBV20-1,TRBD2,many,TRBJ2-7
TGTGCCAGCAGCGAGGTCACGGCAGATACGCAGTATTTT,CASSEVTADTQYF,TRBV9,NA,many,TRBJ2-3
TGCAGTTCCCGGGACAGGGGGTCCTATGGCTACACCTTC,CSSRDRGSYGYTF,TRBV20-1,TRBD1,NA,TRBJ1-2
TGTGCCAGCAGCCAGGGAGGGCTGCCTAACTATGGCTACACCTTC,CASSQGGLPNYGYTF,TRBV3-2,NA,many,TRBJ1-2
TGTGCCAGCAGCTTAGGCAAGATTAACTATGGCTACACCTTC,CASSLGKINYGYTF,TRBV7-9,NA,NA,TRBJ1-2
TGTGCCAGCAGCGAGGGCCAGCAGGTCTATGGCTACACCTTC,CASSEGQQVYGYTF,TRBV7-9,NA,many,TRBJ1-2
TGTGCCATCAGTAAGGGGGATACGCAGTATTTT,CAISKGDTQYF,TRBV10-3,NA,many,TRBJ2-3
TGTGCCAGCAGCCAGGGTAGAATGAACACTGAAGCTTTCTTT,CASSQGRMNTEAFF,TRBV12-3/TRBV12-4,NA,many,TRBJ1-1
TGCAGTGCAGGGACTAGCGGGTCGAGCACAGATACGCAGTATTTT,CSAGTSGSSTDTQYF,TRBV20-1,TRBD2,NA,TRBJ2-3
TGTGCCATCAGTGATTCGGGGGCGCCGAACACTGAAGCTTTCTTT,CAISDSGAPNTEAFF,TRBV10-3,NA,many,TRBJ1-1
TGCAGCGTTGTAGGTCGGCTTCGCGGAGATACGCAGTATTTT,CSVVGRLRGDTQYF,TRBV29-1,NA,many,TRBJ2-3
TGCAGCGTACGACAGTGGGGCTACGAGCAGTACTTC,CSVRQWGYEQYF,TRBV29-1,NA,medium-sized,TRBJ2-7
TGTGCCAGCAGCTTGGGGGGGCGCCGGGTCCCCTACGAGCAGTACTTC,CASSLGGRRVPYEQYF,TRBV5-6,NA,few,TRBJ2-7
TGTGCCAGTAGTATTGAGGGGGTCCAAAACACTGAAGCTTTCTTT,CASSIEGVQNTEAFF,TRBV19,NA,many,TRBJ1-1
TGTGCTAGTGGTTTGGGGGGACTAGCGGCAGACAATGAGCAGTTCTTC,CASGLGGLAADNEQFF,TRBV12-5,TRBD2,many,TRBJ2-1
TGTGCCAGCAGCCCTGGGGGGACCTCTGGGGCCAACGTCCTGACTTTC,CASSPGGTSGANVLTF,TRBV7-2,NA,many,TRBJ2-6
TGTGCCAGCAGCCGACAGGGCGGGAACACTGAAGCTTTCTTT,CASSRQGGNTEAFF,TRBV11-3,TRBD1,few,TRBJ1-1
TGTGTTAGCGGGGAGCTGTTTTTT,CVSGELFF,TRBV28,NA,NA,TRBJ2-2
TGTGCCATCAGTGGGACAGCCACGAACTCCTACGAGCAGTACTTC,CAISGTATNSYEQYF,TRBV10-3,NA,NA,TRBJ2-7
TGTGCCAGCAGGCCCCTGAGGGGGGGGACTGAAGCTTTCTTT,CASRPLRGGTEAFF,TRBV12-3/TRBV12-4,NA,many,TRBJ1-1
TGTGCCAGTGGGCCTTCCGGCTACACTGAAGCTTTCTTT,CASGPSGYTEAFF,TRBV2,NA,few,TRBJ1-1
TGTGCCAGCAGTAATTCATCTCGGAGCCAGTACTTC,CASSNSSRSQYF,TRBV12-3/TRBV12-4,NA,many,TRBJ2-5
TGTGCCAGCAGTGATGTTGAGGGGAACACTGAAGCTTTCTTT,CASSDVEGNTEAFF,TRBV6-1,NA,many,TRBJ1-1
TGTGCCATCAGTGATCGGGACAGGGAAAACATTCAGTACTTC,CAISDRDRENIQYF,TRBV10-3,TRBD1,medium-sized,TRBJ2-4
TGTGCCAGCAGCCCCCAGTGGAGGGGGGACAACAATGAGCAGTTCTTC,CASSPQWRGDNNEQFF,TRBV4-2,NA,many,TRBJ2-1
TGTGCCAGCGGGGGATATAGCAATCAGCCCCAGCATTTT,CASGGYSNQPQHF,TRBV6-2/TRBV6-3,NA,many,TRBJ1-5
TGTGCCAGCAGTTACCCCTCGGGCGGGGGGCCGCCGAAAGAGACCCAGTACTTC,CASSYPSGGGPPKETQYF,TRBV6-6,TRBD2,NA,TRBJ2-5
TGCAGCGTTGGGGACATTAACACTGAAGCTTTCTTT,CSVGDINTEAFF,TRBV29-1,NA,medium-sized,TRBJ1-1
TGCGCCAGCAGCCAAGAGGCGCAGAACGACAATGAGCAGTTCTTC,CASSQEAQNDNEQFF,TRBV4-1,NA,many,TRBJ2-1
TGCGCCAGCAGTGAGGGGACCCGTTCCTACAATGAGCAGTTCTTC,CASSEGTRSYNEQFF,TRBV10-1,NA,NA,TRBJ2-1
TGCGCCAGCAGCCAAGGGCAGTCGGGAATCGAGCAGTACTTC,CASSQGQSGIEQYF,TRBV4-1,NA,many,TRBJ2-7
TGTGCCAGCAGCTCCCCCAGGGTGGGATACGAGCAGTACTTC,CASSSPRVGYEQYF,TRBV5-5,NA,many,TRBJ2-7
TGCGCCAGCAGCGCGTGGGGACAGAGCTCCTACAATGAGCAGTTCTTC,CASSAWGQSSYNEQFF,TRBV5-1,TRBD1,few,TRBJ2-1
TGTGCCAGCTCACCAACGAACACAATGAACACTGAAGCTTTCTTT,CASSPTNTMNTEAFF,TRBV18,NA,few,TRBJ1-1
TGTGCCAGCAGCGCTGAACCGGGACAGTATAATTCACCCCTCCACTTT,CASSAEPGQYNSPLHF,TRBV9,TRBD1,many,TRBJ1-6
TGCGCCAGCAGCCAACCCTGGGGTACGAACACTGAAGCTTTCTTT,CASSQPWGTNTEAFF,TRBV4-1,NA,NA,TRBJ1-1
TGTGCCAGCAGCTTAGTATGGGGGGGCACAGATACGCAGTATTTT,CASSLVWGGTDTQYF,TRBV7-2,NA,few,TRBJ2-3